The 27 T cell receptor beta chains reported below all come from one sample, sequenced in a study of control samples from healthy donors and cancer patients. The repertoire was sequenced with immunoSEQ multiplex PCR; TCRdb's copy has only in-frame clones and lacks some. The table shows about 220,000 clones, with 85% to 95% occurring only once. The sample consisted of blood. Receptors were obtained from a man aged 45-60 years in good health.

The chain recombines TRBV29-1 with TRBJ2-5, with 8 bases that match TRBD1. CDR1 and CDR2 from the germline V gene are SQVTM and ANQGSEA. J was trimmed by 8 bases and V by 3 bases; bases with no gene match: 11. There are 14 residues in the CDR3. The CDR3 region is CSVDADRGQTTQYF. The CDR3 bases are TGCAGCGTTGACGCTGACAGGGGACAAACCACCCAGTACTTC.

V is TRBV11-1 and J is TRBJ2-3; TRBD2 matches at 7 bases. Unmatched junction bases numbered 6, after V lost 5 bases and J lost 1 base. The length of the CDR3 is 15 residues. Germline-derived CDR1 and CDR2 are SGHAT and FQDESV (reference sequence). CDR3 residues: CASSVSGDGTDTQYF. In nucleotides, the CDR3 is TGTGCCAGCAGCGTCAGCGGGGACGGCACAGATACGCAGTATTTT.

The J gene is TRBJ1-1, the V gene TRBV11-2; no reliable D call. Germline assignment: CDR1 SGHAT and CDR2 FQNNGV. CDR3 length equals 15 residues. Trimming removed 1 base from V and 2 bases from J, with 11 bases in between. DNA of the CDR3: TGTGCCAGCAGCTTAGTCGAGGCCTCTAACACTGAAGCTTTCTTT. Translated: CASSLVEASNTEAFF.

V usage is TRBV10-3 and J usage is TRBJ1-4, with 7 positions matching TRBD1. Germline V gives CDR1 ENHRY, CDR2 SYGVKD. CDR3 length: 13 residues. V dropped 9 bases and J dropped 6; count of bases not matched to a gene: 7. CDR3 sequence reads: CAMSRQGDEKLFF. In DNA form, the CDR3 reads TGTGCCATGTCTCGACAGGGCGATGAAAAACTGTTTTTT.

This chain links TRBV6-6 with TRBJ2-7; TRBD1 matches at 8 bases. J lost 3 bases, V lost 5 bases, and 3 bases had no gene match. Germline values: CDR1 MNHNY, CDR2 SVGAGI (reference sequence). CDR3 size: 13 residues. The CDR3 coding sequence is TGTGCCAGCAGTAAACAGGGGGACTACGAGCAGTACGTC. Its translation: CASSKQGDYEQYV.

The chain links TRBV28 to TRBJ2-7; the match to TRBD2 covers 8 bases. V was clipped by 5 bases and J by 5 bases; unmatched bases: 11. CDR3 size: 15 residues. Germline lookup yields CDR1 MDHEN and CDR2 SYDVKM. CDR3 in DNA: TGTGCCAGCAGTACGCGGGAGGCCGTTGCCCACGAGCAGTACTTC. This gives the protein CASSTREAVAHEQYF. Combining the CDR3 with reference TRBV28 and TRBJ2-7 gives the whole variable domain DVKVTQSSRYLVKRTGEKVFLECVQDMDHENMFWYRQDPGLGLRLIYFSYDVKMKEKGDIPEGYSVSREKKERFSLILESASTNQTSMYLCASSTREAVAHEQYFGPGTRLTVT.

This chain joins TRBV7-6 and TRBJ1-3; no definite D call. The CDR3 is 17 amino acids. From germline, CDR1 is SGHVS and CDR2 FNYEAQ. V gave up 2 bases and J gave up 0 bases, with 14 bases separating them. For the CDR3, the DNA is TGTGCCAGCAGCTTACGCTCAGGACCTAGCTCTGGAAACACCATATATTTT. It specifies CASSLRSGPSSGNTIYF.

The chain combines TRBV11-2 with TRBJ2-1; 8 bases are a match to TRBD2. The germline gives CDR1 SGHAT, CDR2 FQNNGV. The CDR3 totals 16 residues. The V gene end was trimmed by 5 bases and the J gene end by 4 bases; junction bases not matched to a gene: 10. The CDR3 DNA follows: TGTGCCAGCAGCCGGACCGGGACTAGAGGATACAATGAGCAGTTCTTC. This translates into CASSRTGTRGYNEQFF.

The V gene is TRBV3-1 (or the pseudogene TRBV3-2), the J gene TRBJ1-5, with D maybe TRBD1 (6 bases). The germline gives CDR1 LGHDT, CDR2 YNNKEL (reference sequence). The CDR3 sequence is 16 residues long. Trimming shortened V by 1 base and J by 4 bases, and 14 bases separated the two germline ends. The DNA for the CDR3 is TGTGCCAGCAGCCAAGCAGGGGCGGGGAAGAATCAGCCCCAGCATTTT. Translated, it gives CASSQAGAGKNQPQHF.

The genes are TRBV6-1 and TRBJ1-1; D is unresolved. Trimming took 3 bases from V and 0 from J, leaving 8 bases between them. The CDR3 consists of 14 residues. Germline assignment: CDR1 MNHNS and CDR2 SASEGT. CDR3: CASSDDHVNTEAFF. The CDR3 DNA is TGTGCCAGCAGTGATGACCACGTGAACACTGAAGCTTTCTTT.

This chain links TRBV5-1 with TRBJ2-5; TRBD2 aligns across 9 bases. Germline trimming cut 1 base from V and 4 bases from J; bases unmatched to any gene: 2. Germline CDR1 is SGHRS and CDR2 is YFSETQ. The CDR3 has 14 amino acids. The CDR3 DNA reads as TGCGCCAGCAGCTTGATAGCGGGGGTAGAGACCCAGTACTTC. Amino acids: CASSLIAGVETQYF.

The chain has TRBV10-1 and TRBJ1-1; 8 bases agree with TRBD1. This CDR3 has 14 amino acids. Germline loops: CDR1 WNHNN, CDR2 SYGVQD (reference sequence). V lost 5 bases, J lost 4 bases, and 6 bases stayed unmatched. CDR3 nucleotides: TGCGCCAGCAGTTCCGACAGGGGCCCCACTGAAGCTTTCTTT. This translates into CASSSDRGPTEAFF.

This clone was observed once. The rearrangement uses TRBV4-3 and TRBJ1-2; a possible D gene is TRBD1 (5 bases). The CDR3 runs to 16 residues. Germline loops: CDR1 LGHNA, CDR2 YSLEER. Trimming pared 3 bases from V and 4 bases from J, leaving 18 bases between. CDR3 nucleotides: TGCGCCAGCAGCCAGAGACAGCTCTCGGGGTCCTATGGCTACACCTTC. As protein: CASSQRQLSGSYGYTF.

The chain links TRBV15 to TRBJ2-1; D is possibly TRBD1 (5 bases). Trimming removed 4 bases at V and 4 bases at J, with 14 bases between. This CDR3 has 15 amino acids. Germline assignment: CDR1 LNHNV and CDR2 YYDKDF (reference sequence). The CDR3 spells CATSKQRGSYNEQFF. The CDR3 DNA reads TGTGCCACCAGCAAGCAAAGGGGTTCGTACAATGAGCAGTTCTTC.

The gene calls are TRBV5-1 and TRBJ2-2; D gene unclear. V was trimmed by 0 bases and J by 5 bases, leaving 8 bases between them. From germline, CDR1 is SGHRS and CDR2 YFSETQ. This CDR3 region has 14 residues. This CDR3 reads CASSLATGTGELFF. The CDR3 nucleotides read TGCGCCAGCAGCTTGGCTACGGGTACCGGGGAGCTGTTTTTT.

This chain links TRBV18 with TRBJ2-5, with D perhaps matching TRBD2 (6 bases). Germline V lookup: CDR1 KGHSH, CDR2 LQKENI. The V end was cut by 0 bases, the J end by 2 bases, with 7 bases between. This CDR3 contains 14 residues. Here the CDR3 DNA reads TGTGCCAGCTCACCACCGAGCGGGCAAGAGACCCAGTACTTC. Protein: CASSPPSGQETQYF.

The rearrangement joins TRBV5-1 to TRBJ2-7, with TRBD1 identical over 9 bases. V was clipped by 6 bases and J by 2 bases; unmatched bases: 6. The length of the CDR3 is 14 residues. CDR1 is SGHRS and CDR2 is YFSETQ in the germline V gene. CDR3: CASKLTGGAYEQYF. In DNA form, the CDR3 reads TGCGCCAGCAAACTGACAGGGGGAGCCTACGAGCAGTACTTC.

V and J are TRBV7-2 and TRBJ2-5, with D uncertain. This CDR3 has 14 residues. Trimming removed 1 base at V and 5 bases at J, with 11 bases between. Germline values: CDR1 SGHTA, CDR2 FQGNSA. CDR3 amino acids: CASSLGGIRETQYF. The CDR3, as DNA: TGTGCCAGCAGCTTAGGGGGAATCCGGGAGACCCAGTACTTC.

The chain employs TRBV5-4 and TRBJ2-1, with 10 bases identical to TRBD1. Trimming cost V 4 bases and J 7 bases; bases outside gene matches: 11. Germline V CDR1 and CDR2: SGHNT, YYREEE (reference sequence). The CDR3 runs 16 residues. CDR3 sequence reads: CASSPGADRGLNEQFF. CDR3 DNA sequence: TGTGCCAGCAGCCCGGGAGCGGACAGGGGGTTAAATGAGCAGTTCTTC.

The chain links TRBV30 to TRBJ1-1, with D unresolved. CDR1 GTSNPN and CDR2 SVGIG come from the germline V gene (reference sequence). Trimming removed 3 bases from V and 6 bases from J, with 8 bases in between. This CDR3 comprises 11 residues. The CDR3 sequence is CAWRNMAEAFF. The CDR3 DNA follows: TGTGCCTGGAGAAACATGGCTGAAGCTTTCTTT.

The V and J genes are TRBV5-1 and TRBJ1-2; no clear D. The CDR3 is 13 amino acids. V lost 0 bases to trimming and J lost 5 bases, with 8 bases between them. Germline V gives CDR1 SGHRS, CDR2 YFSETQ. In DNA, the CDR3 is TGCGCCAGCAGCTTGGAATGGGGATATGGCTACACCTTC. Translated: CASSLEWGYGYTF.

This clone was seen once. This chain connects TRBV10-3 to TRBJ1-1; D is uncertain. The V gene's germline CDR1 is ENHRY and CDR2 SYGVKD. The CDR3 has 13 amino acids. V lost 3 bases, J lost 1 base, and 6 bases lay in between. The CDR3 spells CAISDWANTEAFF. In nucleotides, the CDR3 is TGTGCCATCAGTGATTGGGCGAACACTGAAGCTTTCTTT.

This chain connects TRBV19 to TRBJ1-1; D unclear. CDR1 and CDR2 (germline): LNHDA, SQIVND (reference sequence). The length of the CDR3 is 11 residues. The ends were cut back, 9 bases at V and 7 bases at J, with 12 bases in the middle. This chain's CDR3 is CASLRWGEAFF. The CDR3 DNA reads TGTGCCAGCCTAAGGTGGGGTGAAGCTTTCTTT. The complete variable domain, with remaining parts taken from reference TRBV19 and TRBJ1-1, reads DGGITQSPKYLFRKEGQNVTLSCEQNLNHDAMYWYRQDPGQGLRLIYYSQIVNDFQKGDIAEGYSVSREKKESFPLTVTSAQKNPTAFYLCASLRWGEAFFGQGTRLTVV.

The chain recombines TRBV12-3 or TRBV12-4 with TRBJ1-3; D unresolved. The V and J ends lost 5 bases and 0 bases respectively, with 2 bases between them. CDR3 length equals 12 residues. CDR3 loop: CASSISGNTIYF. CDR3 in DNA: TGTGCCAGCAGTATCTCTGGAAACACCATATATTTT.

The genes are TRBV2 and TRBJ2-2, with 12 nucleotides matching TRBD2. The CDR3 contains 16 residues. V trimming: 9 bases; J trimming: 5 bases; junction bases outside the gene matches: 10. Germline CDR1 is SNHLY and CDR2 is FYNNEI. The CDR3 region is CASQRGLAGTTGELFF. The CDR3 DNA reads TGTGCCAGTCAGAGGGGACTAGCGGGTACGACCGGGGAGCTGTTTTTT.

The chain links TRBV10-3 to TRBJ2-7, with 9 bases matching TRBD1. In germline, CDR1 is ENHRY, CDR2 SYGVKD. The CDR3 loop spans 15 amino acids. The V segment lost 3 bases and the J segment 3 bases; nucleotides outside the gene matches: 6. The CDR3 DNA sequence: TGTGCCATCAGTGACGGGACGGGACAGGGCTACGAGCAGTACTTC. It codes for CAISDGTGQGYEQYF.

V usage is TRBV5-4 and J usage is TRBJ1-2; TRBD1 matches at 7 bases. Per germline, CDR1 SGHNT and CDR2 YYREEE (reference sequence). Trimming took 9 bases from V and 4 from J; bases not matched to a gene: 18. The CDR3 contains 16 residues. The chain's CDR3 is CAIHPPTGIGSYGYTF. CDR3 DNA: TGTGCCATACACCCCCCGACAGGGATAGGCAGCTATGGCTACACCTTC. The entire variable domain, with the rest obtained from reference TRBV5-4 and TRBJ1-2, is as follows: ETGVTQSPTHLIKTRGQQVTLRCSSQSGHNTVSWYQQALGQGPQFIFQYYREEENGRGNFPPRFSGLQFPNYSSELNVNALELDDSALYLCAIHPPTGIGSYGYTFGSGTRLTVV.